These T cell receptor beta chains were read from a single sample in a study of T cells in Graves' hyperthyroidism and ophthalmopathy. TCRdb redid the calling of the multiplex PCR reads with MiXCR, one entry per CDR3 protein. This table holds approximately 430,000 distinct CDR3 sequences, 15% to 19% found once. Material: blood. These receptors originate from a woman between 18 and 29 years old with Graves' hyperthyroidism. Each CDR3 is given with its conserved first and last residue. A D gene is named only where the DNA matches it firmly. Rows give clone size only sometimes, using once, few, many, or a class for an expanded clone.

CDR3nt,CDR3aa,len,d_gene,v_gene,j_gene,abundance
TGCGCCAGCAGCCCCGGGGGGCGAGGCGGTAACTACAATGAGCAGTTCTTC,CASSPGGRGGNYNEQFF,17,-,TRBV4-1,TRBJ2-1,-
TGCAGCGTTGGAGGGGACACTGAAGCTTTCTTT,CSVGGDTEAFF,11,-,TRBV29-1,TRBJ1-1,-
TGTGCCAGCTCACCACTTCGTTCAGGAGTAGAGACCCAGTACTTC,CASSPLRSGVETQYF,15,-,TRBV18,TRBJ2-5,many
TGTGCCAGCAGTTTATCCCCCGCCGAAGACAATGAGCAGTTCTTC,CASSLSPAEDNEQFF,15,-,TRBV28,TRBJ2-1,-
TGTGCCAGCAGGGTGACAGGGACCAATTCACCCCTCCACTTT,CASRVTGTNSPLHF,14,TRBD1,TRBV6-1,TRBJ1-6,many
TGTGCCAGCAGCCCACAGGGGGCTGGCAATAATTCACCCCTCCACTTT,CASSPQGAGNNSPLHF,16,TRBD1,TRBV2,TRBJ1-6,many
TGTGCCAGCAGTTCGGACAGGGACCTTGGCTACACCTTC,CASSSDRDLGYTF,13,TRBD1,TRBV12-3/TRBV12-4,TRBJ1-2,many
TGTGCCAGCAGCCCGGGACTGTATGGCTACACCTTC,CASSPGLYGYTF,12,-,TRBV12-3/TRBV12-4,TRBJ1-2,many
TGTGCCAGCAGCTTAGCGACTAGCGGGGGCTCCTACGAGCAGTACTTC,CASSLATSGGSYEQYF,16,TRBD2,TRBV7-9,TRBJ2-7,many
TGTGCCAGCAGTTCCCTAGGCGGCAGTCGATCCTACGAGCAGTACTTC,CASSSLGGSRSYEQYF,16,-,TRBV28,TRBJ2-7,many
TGTGCCAGCAGCCGCGGACAGGGGGCGTTGGGCTACACCTTC,CASSRGQGALGYTF,14,TRBD1,TRBV12-3/TRBV12-4,TRBJ1-2,few
TGTGCCATCAGTGAGTCTAGGGGTCCCTACTATGGCTACACCTTC,CAISESRGPYYGYTF,15,-,TRBV10-3,TRBJ1-2,-
TGTGCCTGGAGTCTCATAGGTTCGGGTCAGCCCCAGCATTTT,CAWSLIGSGQPQHF,14,-,TRBV30,TRBJ1-5,many
TGTGCCAGCAGCTACGGACTAGCGGGAAGCGAGCAGTACTTC,CASSYGLAGSEQYF,14,TRBD2,TRBV7-8,TRBJ2-7,-
TGTGCCAGCAGTGAGGTAGCGGGGGCGGGGGGGACCCAGTACTTC,CASSEVAGAGGTQYF,15,TRBD2,TRBV6-4,TRBJ2-5,-
TGTGCCGGCCTAACGGGACAGGGGGCGTTTGGCTACACCTTC,CAGLTGQGAFGYTF,14,TRBD1,TRBV6-1,TRBJ1-2,few
TGTGCCAGCAGTTTACAGGGGGCACGGTTCTTC,CASSLQGARFF,11,TRBD1,TRBV12-3/TRBV12-4,TRBJ2-1,many